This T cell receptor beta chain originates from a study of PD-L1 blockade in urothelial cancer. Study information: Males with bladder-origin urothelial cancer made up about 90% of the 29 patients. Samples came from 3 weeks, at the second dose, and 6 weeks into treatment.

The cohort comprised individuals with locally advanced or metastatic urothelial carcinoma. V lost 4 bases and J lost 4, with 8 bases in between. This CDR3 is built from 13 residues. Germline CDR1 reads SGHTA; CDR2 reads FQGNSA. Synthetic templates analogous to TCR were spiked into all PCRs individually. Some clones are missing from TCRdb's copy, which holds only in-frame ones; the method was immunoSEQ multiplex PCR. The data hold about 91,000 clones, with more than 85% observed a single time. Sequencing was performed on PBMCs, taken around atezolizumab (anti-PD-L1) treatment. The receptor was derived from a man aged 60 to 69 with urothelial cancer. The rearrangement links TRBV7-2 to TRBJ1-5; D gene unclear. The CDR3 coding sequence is TGTGCCAGCAGCTCCCCGGGGAATCAGCCCCAGCATTTT. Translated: CASSSPGNQPQHF.